Listed below are T cell receptor beta chains from one sample, sequenced in a study of cytomegalovirus exposure and HLA in healthy donors. Clones were read by immunoSEQ multiplex PCR, and TCRdb kept only the in-frame ones, dropping some. The profile shows more than 95,000 clones, 70% to 80% of them singletons. Sequences were obtained from PBMCs. The receptors originated from a middle-aged man in good health and CMV-seronegative. Both conserved end residues are part of each CDR3. The D gene is left open where the match is weak. Size is omitted from some rows. Given values are once, few, many or a class for expanded clones.

d_gene	abundance	v_gene	j_gene	CDR3aa	CDR3nt
TRBD1	NA	TRBV28	TRBJ1-5	CASSLSRLGGGNQPQHF	TGTGCCAGCAGTTTGAGTCGGTTAGGGGGCGGCAATCAGCCCCAGCATTTT
TRBD2	NA	TRBV4-2	TRBJ2-3	CASSQDEGLAPDTQYF	TGTGCCAGCAGCCAAGATGAGGGACTAGCCCCAGATACGCAGTATTTT
NA	few	TRBV4-3	TRBJ2-7	CASAPGIGAYEQYF	TGCGCCAGCGCCCCGGGGATCGGGGCCTACGAGCAGTACTTC
NA	NA	TRBV27	TRBJ1-5	CASNPSRDDQPQHF	TGTGCCAGCAACCCAAGCAGGGATGATCAGCCCCAGCATTTT
TRBD1	NA	TRBV19	TRBJ1-2	CASKRADRAFGYTF	TGTGCCAGTAAGCGGGCCGACAGGGCATTTGGCTACACCTTC
NA	few	TRBV7-7	TRBJ1-1	CASSVTLNTEAFF	TGTGCTAGCAGCGTCACATTGAACACTGAAGCTTTCTTT
NA	NA	TRBV5-1	TRBJ2-3	CASSSGQLRTDTQYF	TGCGCCAGCAGCTCGGGACAATTACGAACAGATACGCAGTATTTT
NA	NA	TRBV6-5	TRBJ2-5	CASSQGWETQYF	TGTGCCAGCAGCCAGGGGTGGGAGACCCAGTACTTC
NA	NA	TRBV7-9	TRBJ1-6	CASSFDTAYNSPLHF	TGTGCCAGCAGCTTCGACACTGCCTATAATTCACCCCTCCACTTT
TRBD1	NA	TRBV6-5	TRBJ1-1	CASSLHRGKNTEAFF	TGTGCCAGCAGTTTACACAGGGGGAAGAACACTGAAGCTTTCTTT
TRBD1	NA	TRBV27	TRBJ1-2	CASSPTPGQGAWDYGYTF	TGTGCCAGCAGTCCGACGCCGGGACAGGGGGCGTGGGACTATGGCTACACCTTC
NA	few	TRBV5-1	TRBJ2-7	CASSLAAATEQYF	TGCGCCAGCAGCTTGGCCGCTGCTACCGAGCAGTACTTC
NA	once	TRBV7-9	TRBJ2-5	CSSSLLGASGTQYF	TGTTCCAGCAGCTTGCTGGGGGCGTCCGGGACCCAGTACTTC
NA	NA	TRBV6-6	TRBJ2-7	CASRKQQGGFYEQYF	TGTGCCAGCAGGAAACAACAGGGGGGGTTCTACGAGCAGTACTTC
NA	once	TRBV7-9	TRBJ2-7	CASSLNLNVDEQYF	TGTGCCAGCAGCTTAAACCTAAACGTCGACGAGCAGTACTTC
TRBD2	few	TRBV5-8	TRBJ2-5	CASSSGRGGRVQETQYF	TGTGCCAGCAGCTCGGGAAGGGGCGGGAGGGTCCAAGAGACCCAGTACTTC
TRBD1	few	TRBV19	TRBJ1-2	CASSGQGNSNYGYTF	TGTGCCAGTAGCGGACAGGGCAACTCTAACTATGGCTACACCTTC
NA	NA	TRBV21-1	TRBJ2-5	CASSTLRTRMSYETQYF	TGTGCCAGCAGCACCCTTAGGACTAGAATGTCTTATGAGACCCAGTACTTC
NA	NA	TRBV28	TRBJ2-7	CASSLKDRQYF	TGTGCCAGCAGTTTAAAGGACAGGCAGTACTTC
NA	NA	TRBV9	TRBJ2-1	CASSPTRGPYNEQFF	TGTGCCAGCAGCCCCACCAGGGGTCCCTACAATGAGCAGTTCTTC
NA	NA	TRBV4-2	TRBJ2-7	CASSQASFYEQYF	TGTGCCAGCAGCCAAGCTAGCTTCTACGAGCAGTACTTC
NA	few	TRBV7-9	TRBJ1-1	CASSLFPGTSNTEAFF	TGTGCCAGCAGCTTATTTCCCGGGACAAGTAACACTGAAGCTTTCTTT
TRBD1	NA	TRBV7-2	TRBJ2-2	CASSLDGGTGGLTGELFF	TGTGCCAGCAGCTTAGATGGGGGGACAGGGGGTCTCACCGGGGAGCTGTTTTTT
NA	NA	TRBV7-2	TRBJ2-7	CASSLTTGLEQYF	TGTGCCAGCAGCTTAACGACAGGTCTGGAGCAGTACTTC
NA	NA	TRBV10-2	TRBJ2-7	CASSELEGGHLYEQYF	TGCGCCAGCAGTGAGTTAGAGGGGGGGCACCTCTACGAGCAGTACTTC
TRBD1	NA	TRBV11-2	TRBJ2-7	CASSLVQGTGGEQYF	TGTGCCAGCAGCTTAGTTCAGGGGACAGGGGGCGAGCAGTACTTC
TRBD2	once	TRBV10-1	TRBJ2-7	CASSGGREVDEQYF	TGCGCCAGCAGTGGAGGGCGGGAGGTCGACGAGCAGTACTTC
NA	NA	TRBV6-1	TRBJ2-7	CASRQLAHEQYF	TGTGCCAGCAGACAACTAGCCCACGAGCAGTACTTC
TRBD1	NA	TRBV4-2	TRBJ1-2	CASSHPGQEINYGYTF	TGTGCCAGCAGCCACCCCGGACAGGAGATTAACTATGGCTACACCTTC
NA	NA	TRBV4-2	TRBJ2-7	CASSQERDAPVLGEQYF	TGTGCCAGCAGCCAAGAGCGGGATGCCCCAGTTTTGGGCGAGCAGTACTTC
NA	NA	TRBV6-5	TRBJ1-2	CASSRRTGGYTF	TGTGCCAGCAGTCGAAGGACTGGGGGCTACACCTTC
NA	NA	TRBV5-6	TRBJ1-2	CASSLGASSLLF	TGTGCCAGCAGCTTGGGGGCCAGCTCGTTGCTCTTC
NA	NA	TRBV14	TRBJ1-3	CASSPYDRGNTIYF	TGTGCCAGCAGCCCGTACGACAGGGGAAACACCATATATTTT
TRBD1	few	TRBV4-3	TRBJ1-6	CASSQDHTGGADSPLHF	TGCGCCAGCAGCCAAGATCACACAGGGGGCGCCGATTCACCCCTCCACTTT
NA	NA	TRBV27	TRBJ1-2	CASSPGGRNYGYTF	TGTGCCAGCAGTCCCGGGGGGCGTAACTATGGCTACACCTTC
NA	NA	TRBV5-4	TRBJ2-5	CASSPPGSQETQYF	TGTGCCAGCAGCCCGCCAGGATCCCAAGAGACCCAGTACTTC
TRBD1	NA	TRBV7-7	TRBJ1-4	CASSPDRFGEKLFF	TGTGCTAGCAGCCCGGACAGGTTTGGTGAAAAACTGTTTTTT
NA	once	TRBV4-1	TRBJ2-3	CASSSRAGFTDTQYF	TGCGCCAGCAGCTCTAGGGCAGGGTTCACAGATACGCAGTATTTT
TRBD2	NA	TRBV9	TRBJ2-1	CASSLIAGGSHNEQFF	TGTGCCAGCAGCTTAATAGCGGGGGGGTCCCACAATGAGCAGTTCTTC
TRBD2	NA	TRBV2	TRBJ2-7	CASSEELAGAYEQYF	TGTGCCAGCAGTGAAGAACTAGCGGGAGCCTACGAGCAGTACTTC
NA	NA	TRBV11-2	TRBJ2-7	CASSPVEGYEQYF	TGTGCCAGCTCCCCGGTTGAGGGCTACGAGCAGTACTTC
NA	NA	TRBV9	TRBJ1-2	CASSVVGGANYGYTF	TGTGCCAGCAGCGTAGTCGGGGGAGCTAACTATGGCTACACCTTC
TRBD1	few	TRBV18	TRBJ1-1	CASSLRIGGGNTEAFF	TGTGCCAGCTCACTAAGGATCGGAGGGGGCAACACTGAAGCTTTCTTT
NA	few	TRBV5-1	TRBJ2-3	CASSPGYSRGGGDTQYF	TGCGCCAGCAGCCCTGGATACTCACGGGGAGGCGGCGATACGCAGTATTTT
NA	NA	TRBV4-2	TRBJ1-4	CASSQGGGRITNEKLFF	TGTGCCAGCAGCCAAGGGGGAGGAAGGATAACTAATGAAAAACTGTTTTTT
TRBD2	few	TRBV7-7	TRBJ2-3	CASSTTTSGRGDTQYF	TGTGCTAGCAGCACTACGACTAGCGGTAGGGGGGATACGCAGTATTTT
NA	once	TRBV5-4	TRBJ2-7	CASSLWGPSYEQYF	TGTGCCAGCAGCTTGTGGGGGCCCTCCTACGAGCAGTACTTC
NA	NA	TRBV4-3	TRBJ1-4	CASSQDEGAGEKLFF	TGCGCCAGCAGCCAAGATGAAGGGGCAGGTGAAAAACTGTTTTTT
NA	few	TRBV5-4	TRBJ2-1	CASSSPAVLHEQFF	TGTGCCAGCAGCTCCCCTGCAGTCCTCCATGAGCAGTTCTTC
NA	NA	TRBV7-7	TRBJ2-3	CASSPGNADTQYF	TGTGCCAGCAGCCCAGGAAATGCAGATACGCAGTATTTT
NA	NA	TRBV30	TRBJ2-1	CAWSVWLYNEQFF	TGTGCCTGGAGTGTCTGGCTCTACAATGAGCAGTTCTTC
NA	NA	TRBV5-6	TRBJ1-2	CASSAGMDSSGYTF	TGTGCCAGCAGCGCTGGTATGGATAGCTCTGGCTACACCTTC
NA	NA	TRBV6-4	TRBJ1-1	CASSETGNTEAFF	TGTGCCAGCAGTGAGACAGGGAACACTGAAGCTTTCTTT
NA	NA	TRBV9	TRBJ2-5	CASSVGVSDQETQYF	TGTGCCAGCAGCGTAGGGGTTAGCGACCAAGAGACCCAGTACTTC
TRBD2	NA	TRBV2	TRBJ2-5	CASRGLAGDLETQYF	TGTGCCAGCAGAGGACTAGCGGGAGATTTGGAGACCCAGTACTTC
NA	NA	TRBV7-7	TRBJ2-1	CASSHLANNEQFF	TGTGCTAGCAGCCACCTAGCAAACAATGAGCAGTTCTTC
TRBD1	NA	TRBV30	TRBJ1-5	CAWSPNRGGGNQPQHF	TGTGCCTGGAGTCCTAACAGGGGCGGAGGCAATCAGCCCCAGCATTTT
TRBD2	NA	TRBV5-6	TRBJ2-7	CASSLNRDYLSYEQYF	TGTGCCAGCAGCTTGAACCGGGACTACCTCTCCTACGAGCAGTACTTC
TRBD2	NA	TRBV7-2	TRBJ2-7	CASSNLAGGYEQYF	TGTGCCAGCAGCAATCTAGCGGGGGGCTACGAGCAGTACTTC